The clone carrying this T cell receptor (beta chain) was found a few times. Its target is not known. The record originates from a study of T cells in Graves' hyperthyroidism and ophthalmopathy. Germline-derived CDR1 and CDR2 are SGHTA and FQGTGA. V was cut by 1 base and J by 0 bases, with 13 bases left in between. CDR3 length equals 17 residues. Notes on the study in general: The model forecast ophthalmopathy, anticipating it by a median roughly 6 months before onset.

Amplification targeted TCR beta CDR3 regions from RNA transcripts. Using the HTBI primer set, a first-round RT-PCR was run on the TCR CDR3. In TCRdb, the multiplex PCR reads were re-called with MiXCR into one record per CDR3 protein. Among under 750,000 distinct CDR3 sequences listed, about 17% were seen once. This clonotype was sampled from a woman between 45 and 65 years old with Graves' hyperthyroidism that later progressed to Graves' ophthalmopathy. The sample consisted of blood. J is TRBJ2-1 and V is TRBV7-3; D is possibly TRBD1 (5 bases). CDR3 DNA: TGTGCCAGCAGCTTAAAGTCAGGGTCGAGCTCCTACAATGAGCAGTTCTTC. Protein: CASSLKSGSSSYNEQFF.